Listed below are T cell receptor beta chains from one sample, sequenced in a study of shared clonotypes between healthy human individuals. Clones were sequenced by immunoSEQ multiplex PCR, and TCRdb holds only the in-frame ones, with some missing. The sample consists of about 1,900,000 clones, roughly 95% of them appearing once. Sequenced: naive CD8+ T cells sorted from blood. The receptors were gathered from a man between 18 and 29 years old in good health. Each CDR3 is given with its conserved first and last residue. Each record gives: D gene, V gene, clone size, J gene, CDR3 protein, CDR3 DNA. D genes are given only for firm matches. Where a row states a size, it is once, few, many or the class of an expanded clone; other rows omit it.

d_gene: TRBD2; v_gene: TRBV19; abundance: .; j_gene: TRBJ2-1; CDR3aa: CASSIVLAGAYEQFF; CDR3nt: TGTGCCAGTAGTATAGTTCTAGCGGGGGCCTATGAGCAGTTCTTC
d_gene: .; v_gene: TRBV11-2; abundance: once; j_gene: TRBJ1-1; CDR3aa: CASSPTGANTEAFF; CDR3nt: TGTGCCAGCAGCCCGACGGGGGCTAACACTGAAGCTTTCTTT
d_gene: .; v_gene: TRBV27; abundance: .; j_gene: TRBJ2-2; CDR3aa: CASSGLTGGELFF; CDR3nt: TGTGCCAGCAGCGGGTTGACGGGCGGGGAGCTGTTTTTT
d_gene: .; v_gene: TRBV5-1; abundance: once; j_gene: TRBJ1-1; CDR3aa: CASSLWGGNTEAFF; CDR3nt: TGCGCCAGCAGCTTGTGGGGAGGGAACACTGAAGCTTTCTTT
d_gene: .; v_gene: TRBV19; abundance: .; j_gene: TRBJ1-6; CDR3aa: CASSADLGALHF; CDR3nt: TGTGCCAGTAGTGCAGACCTAGGAGCGCTCCACTTT
d_gene: TRBD1; v_gene: TRBV13; abundance: .; j_gene: TRBJ2-7; CDR3aa: CASSLGGQGAGEQYF; CDR3nt: TGTGCCAGCAGCTTAGGGGGACAGGGGGCGGGCGAGCAGTACTTC
d_gene: .; v_gene: TRBV7-8; abundance: .; j_gene: TRBJ1-3; CDR3aa: CASSLTPDSGNTIYF; CDR3nt: TGTGCCAGCAGCTTAACTCCCGACTCTGGAAACACCATATATTTT
d_gene: TRBD2; v_gene: TRBV10-1; abundance: .; j_gene: TRBJ2-7; CDR3aa: CASSEGAGLYEQYF; CDR3nt: TGCGCCAGCAGTGAGGGAGCGGGACTCTACGAGCAGTACTTC
d_gene: .; v_gene: TRBV11-2; abundance: .; j_gene: TRBJ2-1; CDR3aa: CASSLGYNEQFF; CDR3nt: TGTGCCAGCAGCTTAGGCTACAATGAGCAGTTCTTC
d_gene: TRBD1; v_gene: TRBV9; abundance: .; j_gene: TRBJ1-1; CDR3aa: CASSLLGTGYTEAFF; CDR3nt: TGTGCCAGCAGCCTACTAGGGACAGGGTACACTGAAGCTTTCTTT
d_gene: TRBD2; v_gene: TRBV7-8; abundance: .; j_gene: TRBJ2-1; CDR3aa: CASSLARTSEQFF; CDR3nt: TGTGCCAGCAGCTTAGCGAGGACTAGCGAGCAGTTCTTC
d_gene: TRBD2; v_gene: TRBV10-3; abundance: .; j_gene: TRBJ2-7; CDR3aa: CAISGAGGYEQYF; CDR3nt: TGTGCCATCAGTGGGGCGGGGGGTTACGAGCAGTACTTC
d_gene: TRBD1; v_gene: TRBV9; abundance: .; j_gene: TRBJ2-7; CDR3aa: CASSLQGALDEQYF; CDR3nt: TGTGCCAGCAGCCTACAGGGGGCGCTTGACGAGCAGTACTTC
d_gene: TRBD1; v_gene: TRBV27; abundance: .; j_gene: TRBJ2-7; CDR3aa: CASTLTGGTYEQYF; CDR3nt: TGTGCCAGCACCTTGACAGGGGGTACCTACGAGCAGTACTTC
d_gene: .; v_gene: TRBV28; abundance: .; j_gene: TRBJ1-4; CDR3aa: CASSLLYGEKLFF; CDR3nt: TGTGCCAGCAGCCTCCTCTATGGGGAAAAACTGTTTTTT
d_gene: .; v_gene: TRBV2; abundance: .; j_gene: TRBJ1-3; CDR3aa: CASSPSGNTIYF; CDR3nt: TGTGCCAGCAGCCCGAGTGGAAACACCATATATTTT
d_gene: TRBD1; v_gene: TRBV27; abundance: .; j_gene: TRBJ2-7; CDR3aa: CASSRGQGVAYEQYF; CDR3nt: TGTGCCAGCAGTCGAGGACAGGGGGTCGCCTACGAGCAGTACTTC
d_gene: TRBD1; v_gene: TRBV27; abundance: .; j_gene: TRBJ2-7; CDR3aa: CASSLAPGGSNEQYF; CDR3nt: TGTGCCAGCAGTTTAGCGCCAGGGGGCAGCAACGAGCAGTACTTC
d_gene: .; v_gene: TRBV5-4; abundance: .; j_gene: TRBJ2-3; CDR3aa: CASSLGGLEAQYF; CDR3nt: TGTGCCAGCAGCTTGGGAGGTCTTGAGGCGCAGTATTTT
d_gene: TRBD1; v_gene: TRBV6-5; abundance: .; j_gene: TRBJ2-3; CDR3aa: CASSKDRATDTQYF; CDR3nt: TGTGCCAGCAGTAAGGACAGGGCCACAGATACGCAGTATTTT
d_gene: .; v_gene: TRBV23-1; abundance: .; j_gene: TRBJ1-3; CDR3aa: CASSQKSSGNTIYF; CDR3nt: TGCGCCAGCAGTCAGAAGAGCTCTGGAAACACCATATATTTT
d_gene: .; v_gene: TRBV7-9; abundance: .; j_gene: TRBJ1-2; CDR3aa: CASSPTEKNYGYTF; CDR3nt: TGTGCCAGCAGCCCGACAGAAAAAAACTATGGCTACACCTTC
d_gene: .; v_gene: TRBV15; abundance: .; j_gene: TRBJ2-3; CDR3aa: CATSSYPVAEADTQYF; CDR3nt: TGTGCCACCAGCAGTTACCCGGTAGCCGAGGCAGATACGCAGTATTTT
d_gene: .; v_gene: TRBV6-1; abundance: .; j_gene: TRBJ2-2; CDR3aa: CASSDWFIGELFF; CDR3nt: TGTGCCAGCAGTGATTGGTTCATCGGGGAGCTGTTTTTT
d_gene: .; v_gene: TRBV7-9; abundance: .; j_gene: TRBJ1-1; CDR3aa: CASSPASGNTNTEAFF; CDR3nt: TGTGCCAGCAGCCCTGCGAGCGGCAACACGAACACTGAAGCTTTCTTT
d_gene: .; v_gene: TRBV10-3; abundance: once; j_gene: TRBJ1-1; CDR3aa: CAIRPGLLNTEAFF; CDR3nt: TGTGCCATCAGACCCGGACTGCTCAACACTGAAGCTTTCTTT
d_gene: .; v_gene: TRBV9; abundance: .; j_gene: TRBJ2-3; CDR3aa: CASSVDGTQYF; CDR3nt: TGTGCCAGCAGCGTAGATGGTACGCAGTATTTT
d_gene: .; v_gene: TRBV25-1; abundance: .; j_gene: TRBJ1-5; CDR3aa: CASSDSGGRQPQHF; CDR3nt: TGTGCCAGCAGTGATTCGGGGGGGAGGCAGCCCCAGCATTTT